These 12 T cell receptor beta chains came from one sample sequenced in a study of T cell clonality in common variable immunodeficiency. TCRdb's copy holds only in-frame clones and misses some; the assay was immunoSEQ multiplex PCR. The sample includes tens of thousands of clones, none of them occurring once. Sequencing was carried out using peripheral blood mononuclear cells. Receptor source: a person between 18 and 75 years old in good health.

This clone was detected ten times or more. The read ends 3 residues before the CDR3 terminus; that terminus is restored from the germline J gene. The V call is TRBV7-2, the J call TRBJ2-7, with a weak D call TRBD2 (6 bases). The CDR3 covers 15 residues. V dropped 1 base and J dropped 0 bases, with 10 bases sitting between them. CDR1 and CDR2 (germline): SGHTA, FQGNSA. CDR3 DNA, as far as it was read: TGTGCCAGCAGCTTAGTTGGCGGGGCCTCCTACGAG. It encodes CASSLVGGASYE. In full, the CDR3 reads CASSLVGGASYEQYF.

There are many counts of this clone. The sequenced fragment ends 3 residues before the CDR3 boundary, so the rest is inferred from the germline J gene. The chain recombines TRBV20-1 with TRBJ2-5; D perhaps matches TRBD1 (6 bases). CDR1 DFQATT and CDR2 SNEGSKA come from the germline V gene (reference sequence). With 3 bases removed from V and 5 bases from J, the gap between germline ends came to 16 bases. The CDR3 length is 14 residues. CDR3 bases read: TGCAGTGCTAGTAACGCCGGGACACGGGAGACC. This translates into CSASNAGTRET. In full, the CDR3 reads CSASNAGTRETQYF.

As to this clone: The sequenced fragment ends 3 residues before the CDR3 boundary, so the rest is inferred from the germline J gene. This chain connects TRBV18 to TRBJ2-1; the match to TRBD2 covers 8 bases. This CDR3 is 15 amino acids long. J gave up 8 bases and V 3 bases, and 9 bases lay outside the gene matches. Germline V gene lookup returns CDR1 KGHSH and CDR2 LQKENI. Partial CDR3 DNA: TGTGCCAGCTCACCGCAAGAACCTAGCGGGCATGAG. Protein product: CASSPQEPSGHE. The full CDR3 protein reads CASSPQEPSGHEQFF.

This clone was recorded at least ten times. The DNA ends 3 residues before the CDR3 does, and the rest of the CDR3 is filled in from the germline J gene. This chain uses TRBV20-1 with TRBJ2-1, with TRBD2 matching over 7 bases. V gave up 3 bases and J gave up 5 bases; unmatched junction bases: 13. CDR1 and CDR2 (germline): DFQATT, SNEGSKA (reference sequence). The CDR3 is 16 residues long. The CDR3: CSASRGQAGDHNEQFF. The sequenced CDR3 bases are TGCAGTGCTAGCAGAGGTCAGGCGGGGGATCACAATGAG.

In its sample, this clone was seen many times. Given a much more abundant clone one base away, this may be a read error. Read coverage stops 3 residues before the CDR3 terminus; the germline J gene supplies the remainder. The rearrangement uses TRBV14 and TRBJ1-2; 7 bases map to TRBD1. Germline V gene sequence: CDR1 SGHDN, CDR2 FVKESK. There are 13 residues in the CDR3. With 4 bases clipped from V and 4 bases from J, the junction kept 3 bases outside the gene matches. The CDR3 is CASSPGQVYGYTF. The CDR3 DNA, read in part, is TGTGCCAGCAGCCCTGGACAGGTCTATGGC. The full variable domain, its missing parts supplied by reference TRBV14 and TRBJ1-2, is EAGVTQFPSHSVIEKGQTVTLRCDPISGHDNLYWYRRVMGKEIKFLLHFVKESKQDESGMPNNRFLAERTGGTYSTLKVQPAELEDSGVYFCASSPGQVYGYTFGSGTRLTVV.

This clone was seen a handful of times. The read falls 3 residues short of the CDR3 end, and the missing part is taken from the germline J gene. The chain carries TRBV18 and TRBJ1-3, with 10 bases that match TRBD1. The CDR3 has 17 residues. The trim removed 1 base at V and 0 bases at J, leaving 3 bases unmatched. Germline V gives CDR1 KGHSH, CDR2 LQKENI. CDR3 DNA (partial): TGTGCCAGCTCACCACGGACAGGGGGAATCTCTGGAAACACC. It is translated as CASSPRTGGISGNT. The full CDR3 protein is CASSPRTGGISGNTIYF.

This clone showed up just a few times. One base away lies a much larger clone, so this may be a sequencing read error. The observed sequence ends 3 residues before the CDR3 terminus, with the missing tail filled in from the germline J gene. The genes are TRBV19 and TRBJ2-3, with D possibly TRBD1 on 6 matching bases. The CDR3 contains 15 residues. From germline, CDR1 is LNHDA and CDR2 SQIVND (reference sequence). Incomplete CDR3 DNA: TGTGCCAGTAGTATAGCTGCGGACAGCCAAGAGACG. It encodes CASSIAADSQET. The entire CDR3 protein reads CASSIAADSQETQYF.

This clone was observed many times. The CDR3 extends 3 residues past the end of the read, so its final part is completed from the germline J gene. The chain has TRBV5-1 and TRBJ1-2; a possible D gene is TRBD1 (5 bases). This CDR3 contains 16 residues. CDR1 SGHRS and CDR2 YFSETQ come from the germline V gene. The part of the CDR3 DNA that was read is TGCGCCAGCAGCTTGGGAATCCTACAGGAAGGGAAAGGC. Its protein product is CASSLGILQEGKG. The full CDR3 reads CASSLGILQEGKGYTF.

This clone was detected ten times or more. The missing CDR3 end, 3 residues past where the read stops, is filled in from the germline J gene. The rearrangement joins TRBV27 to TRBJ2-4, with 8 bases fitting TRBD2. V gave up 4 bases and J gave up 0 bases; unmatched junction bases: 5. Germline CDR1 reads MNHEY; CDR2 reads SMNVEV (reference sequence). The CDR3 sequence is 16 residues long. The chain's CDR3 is CASSSPSGRAKNIQYF. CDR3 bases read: TGTGCCAGCAGTTCCCCAAGCGGGAGAGCCAAAAACATT.

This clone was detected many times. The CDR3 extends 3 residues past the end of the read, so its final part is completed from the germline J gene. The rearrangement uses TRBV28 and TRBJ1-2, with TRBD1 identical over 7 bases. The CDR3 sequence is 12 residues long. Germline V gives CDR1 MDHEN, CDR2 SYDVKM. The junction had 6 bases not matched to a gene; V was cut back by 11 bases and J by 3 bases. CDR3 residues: CAVTGQHYGYTF. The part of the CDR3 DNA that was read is TGTGCCGTGACAGGGCAGCACTATGGC.

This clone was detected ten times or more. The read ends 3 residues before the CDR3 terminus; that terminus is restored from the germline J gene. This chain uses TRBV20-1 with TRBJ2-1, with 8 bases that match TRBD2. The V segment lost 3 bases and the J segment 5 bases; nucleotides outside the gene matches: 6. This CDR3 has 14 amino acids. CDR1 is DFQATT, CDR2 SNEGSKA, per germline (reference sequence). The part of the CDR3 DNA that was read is TGCAGTGCTAGGGGGACTAGGCCCAACAATGAG. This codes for CSARGTRPNNE. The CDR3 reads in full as CSARGTRPNNEQFF.

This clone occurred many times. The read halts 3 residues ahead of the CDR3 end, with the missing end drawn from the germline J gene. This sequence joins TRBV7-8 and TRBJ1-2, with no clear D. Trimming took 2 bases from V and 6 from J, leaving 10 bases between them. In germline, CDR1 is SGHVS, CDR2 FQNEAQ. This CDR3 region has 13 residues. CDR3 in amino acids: CASSLMGRDGYTF. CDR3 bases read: TGTGCCAGCAGCTTAATGGGCAGAGATGGC.